These T cell receptor beta chains were read from a single sample in a study of low-dose radiotherapy and immunotherapy resistance in tumors. One entry per CDR3 protein, called by TCRdb with MiXCR from the reads. The sample consists of roughly 100,000 distinct CDR3 sequences, 20% to 25% of them appearing once. This specimen consisted of PBMCs, obtained after low-dose radiotherapy plus immunotherapy. All receptors come from a female donor with ovarian cancer. Each CDR3 is given with its conserved first and last residue. The D gene is left open where the match is weak. Clone size is shown for a subset of rows, as once, few, many or a class of expanded clone.

>TRBD1|TRBJ2-1|TRBV10-3|-
TGTGCCATCAGCCAGCCCCCCGGGACAGTACTTTCCAATGAGCAGTTCTTC
CAISQPPGTVLSNEQFF
>-|TRBJ2-1|TRBV18|many
TGTGCCAGCTCACCAAAAACGGCCAAATACAATGAGCAGTTCTTC
CASSPKTAKYNEQFF
>-|TRBJ2-2|TRBV7-2|many
TGTGCCAGCAGCCCCCGCGGGGTCAACACCGGGGAGCTGTTTTTT
CASSPRGVNTGELFF
>TRBD1|TRBJ1-3|TRBV4-2|many
TGTGCCAGCAGCCAAAGGACAGGGAGAAACACCATATATTTT
CASSQRTGRNTIYF
>TRBD1|TRBJ2-7|TRBV19|many
TGTGCCAGTAGCCGACAGGCAATGGGACAGGGGAGATACGAGCAGTACTTC
CASSRQAMGQGRYEQYF
>TRBD1|TRBJ2-2|TRBV18|once
TGTGCCAGCTCACCACTTCGACAGGGTAACACCGGGGAGCTGTTTTTT
CASSPLRQGNTGELFF
>-|TRBJ1-1|TRBV12-3/TRBV12-4|many
TGTGCCAGCAGTCCCTCACGGGGTATGGGCACTGAAGCTTTCTTT
CASSPSRGMGTEAFF
>-|TRBJ2-2|TRBV11-2|few
TGTGCCAGCAGCTTAGATCGAACCGGGGAGCTGTTTTTT
CASSLDRTGELFF
>-|TRBJ1-1|TRBV29-1|many
TGCAGCGCAAGCATCCGTCGGACATTGAACACTGAAGCTTTCTTT
CSASIRRTLNTEAFF
>-|TRBJ2-3|TRBV24-1|many
TGTGCCACCAGTATCGGAGGAGCCGGAGGGGAAACAGATACGCAGTATTTT
CATSIGGAGGETDTQYF
>-|TRBJ1-5|TRBV7-9|-
TGTGCCAGCAGCTTAACAGGAGGTTATAGCAATCAGCCCCAGCATTTT
CASSLTGGYSNQPQHF
>-|TRBJ1-1|TRBV20-1|-
TGCAGTGCTCAGGGGAACACTGAAGCTTTCTTT
CSAQGNTEAFF
>TRBD1|TRBJ2-7|TRBV5-1|few
TGCGCCAGCAGCGCACAGGGGAGTTTCTACGAGCAGTACTTC
CASSAQGSFYEQYF
>-|TRBJ2-1|TRBV24-1|many
TGTGCCACCAGTGAAGCAGGCTCCTACAATGAGCAGTTCTTC
CATSEAGSYNEQFF
>TRBD2|TRBJ2-1|TRBV28|many
TGTGCCAGCAGTTTACTAGCGGGGGGGCTCCCCAATGAGCAGTTCTTC
CASSLLAGGLPNEQFF
>TRBD2|TRBJ2-1|TRBV7-9|many
TGTGCCAGCAGCATTCGGCTAGCGGGGGGGCCCAATGAGCAGTTCTTC
CASSIRLAGGPNEQFF
>TRBD2|TRBJ2-7|TRBV12-3/TRBV12-4|many
TGTGCCAGCAGCTCACTAGCGGGAGACTACGAGCAGTACTTC
CASSSLAGDYEQYF
>-|TRBJ1-1|TRBV12-3/TRBV12-4|many
TGTGCCAGCAGGAAAGGGATATTGAACACTGAAGCTTTCTTT
CASRKGILNTEAFF
>-|TRBJ2-7|TRBV6-8|medium-sized
TGTGCCAGCAGTTACCTGGGAGGCGAGCAGTACTTC
CASSYLGGEQYF
>-|TRBJ2-5|TRBV5-5|many
TGTGCCAGCAGCTTGTTGACGGCACAAGAGACCCAGTACTTC
CASSLLTAQETQYF